This T cell receptor beta chain was sequenced in a study of shared clonotypes between healthy human individuals. Study-wide results and limits: Non-shared clonotypes had lower generation probabilities than clonotypes shared by all four sorted-subset donors. Memory subsets had estimated richness that was generally smaller than that of naive subsets.

Worth noting for this clone: Its antigen is not known.

Healthy HIV-negative adults with no recent acute infections or vaccinations were recruited as donors. Measured with immunoSEQ multiplex PCR; TCRdb has only the in-frame clones, and not every one. Of some 2,100,000 clones detected, 90% to 96% appear once; the ten largest clones hold around 0.13%. Source material: naive CD4+ T cells sorted from blood. Subset given: CD45RA+ positively selected. The TCR sequence derives from a man aged 18 to 29 in good health.

The CDR3 sequence: CASSEAPTRGGTRALHF. DNA for the CDR3: TGTGCCAGCAGTGAAGCGCCCACGCGGGGGGGGACCCGAGCCCTCCACTTT. V gene TRBV6-1 combines with J gene TRBJ1-6; maybe TRBD1 (5 bases). V was clipped by 0 bases and J by 14 bases, with 23 bases between them. Germline V gene data show CDR1 as MNHNS and CDR2 as SASEGT. There are 17 residues in the CDR3.